The clone carrying this TCR beta chain was seen only a few times. Its antigen is currently unknown. The CDR3 consists of 14 residues. TCRdb keeps only in-frame clones here, not all; method: immunoSEQ multiplex PCR. Of 30,000 to 45,000 clones in the sample, 65% to 85% were seen once. The data were taken from a study of PD-1 blockade in mismatch repair-deficient tumors. PCR or immunohistochemistry showed mismatch repair deficiency in every enrolled patient. Study-wide results and limits: After pembrolizumab, tumor-resident clones rose rapidly, then generally contracted before radiologic responses.

The receptor comes from an adult with mismatch repair-deficient cancer. Material: PBMCs, obtained 38 to 40 weeks after starting pembrolizumab. The V and J genes are TRBV21-1 and TRBJ1-6; the table's TRBD1 call for D was not verified on the DNA. TRBV21-1 is annotated as a pseudogene. The CDR3 is CASTWTDGSSPLHF. In DNA form, the CDR3 reads TGTGCCAGCACCTGGACAGACGGGTCTTCACCCCTCCACTTT.